The sequence of this TCR beta chain was determined in a study of beta chain features in type 1 diabetes. Averaging approximately 110 mL, one heparinised blood draw came from each individual donor. CD4+ cells of the naive, central memory, regulatory and stem cell-like memory types were sorted via CD45RO/CCR7/CD25/CD127/CD95/CD27. For this clone: The antigen is undetermined.

Study observations and caveats: Within patients, naive, central memory and Treg TCRB repertoires seemed more similar than within healthy donors. In every one of the four CD4+ subsets, TCRB CDR3s were moderately but significantly shorter in Type 1 diabetes patients.

Looked up from germline, CDR1 is SGHNT and CDR2 is YYREEE (reference sequence). The CDR3 covers 15 residues. Trimming removed 2 bases from V and 3 bases from J, with 14 bases in between. Expressed TCRB transcripts were sequenced after all isolated RNA was converted to cDNA. Naive, central memory and regulatory T cell samples averaged roughly 3.5 million reads. Profiled with immunoSEQ multiplex PCR; TCRdb holds only in-frame clones, not every one. In the table there are roughly 400,000 clones, 8% to 10% of which are singletons. This chain uses TRBV5-4 with TRBJ1-1, with D possibly matching TRBD1 (5 bases). The clonotype was recovered from a man aged 30 to 39 with type 1 diabetes. The material sequenced was central memory CD4+ T cells from blood. The CDR3 is CASSFPGTAYTEAFF. Here the CDR3 DNA reads TGTGCCAGCAGCTTCCCCGGGACCGCCTACACTGAAGCTTTCTTT.